One sample yielded the 8 T cell receptor beta chains listed below, sequenced in a study of blood T cell repertoires in COVID-19. Sequencing used immunoSEQ multiplex PCR; TCRdb keeps in-frame clones, though not all of them. Among about 120,000 clones, 82% were seen once, and the ten largest hold about 12%. The sequenced material came from peripheral blood. These receptors were obtained from a human donor in a cohort sampled during active COVID-19.

This chain uses TRBV2 with TRBJ2-5, with TRBD2 matching over 9 bases. J lost 5 bases, V lost 4 bases, and 14 bases had no gene match. The CDR3 covers 17 residues. Germline V gene lookup returns CDR1 SNHLY and CDR2 FYNNEI. CDR3 amino acids: CASSGGMVAGGLETQYF. CDR3 bases: TGTGCCAGCAGTGGAGGAATGGTCGCGGGGGGGCTTGAGACCCAGTACTTC.

The chain is built from TRBV6-5 and TRBJ2-5; 8 bases match TRBD2. Trimming at V came to 2 bases and at J to 2 bases, leaving 7 bases not matched to a gene. The length of the CDR3 is 16 residues. The germline CDR1 and CDR2 sequences are MNHEY and SVGAGI. The chain's CDR3 is CASSYMPRGGQETQYF. CDR3 DNA sequence: TGTGCCAGCAGTTACATGCCTCGGGGGGGACAAGAGACCCAGTACTTC.

The chain uses TRBV19 and TRBJ1-1; D unclear. Germline loops: CDR1 LNHDA, CDR2 SQIVND (reference sequence). This CDR3 spans 14 amino acids. Between the trimmed V and J ends, which lost 3 bases and 2 bases, there was a span of 10 bases. In DNA, the CDR3 is TGTGCCAGTAGTATTTACGCCCTAAACACTGAAGCTTTCTTT. It specifies CASSIYALNTEAFF.

The chain couples TRBV4-2 to TRBJ1-2, with D possibly matching TRBD1 (5 bases). CDR3 length equals 16 residues. Germline assignment: CDR1 LGHNA and CDR2 YNFKEQ. V shed 0 bases and J shed 3 bases, with 14 bases lying between them. Here the CDR3 DNA reads TGTGCCAGCAGCCAAGAGTTTTCGTCGGGGGACTATGGCTACACCTTC. It specifies CASSQEFSSGDYGYTF.

The chain links TRBV7-8 to TRBJ1-5; TRBD1 matches at 9 bases. Germline V gene data show CDR1 as SGHVS and CDR2 as FQNEAQ. This CDR3 has 16 residues. V gave up 4 bases and J gave up 0 bases; unmatched junction bases: 4. CDR3 nucleotide sequence: TGTGCCAGCAGCTGGACAGGGGATTATAGCAATCAGCCCCAGCATTTT. Residues: CASSWTGDYSNQPQHF.

The rearrangement joins TRBV29-1 to TRBJ1-1; the match to TRBD1 covers 8 bases. Losses at the gene ends were 4 bases for V and 0 bases for J; bases not matched to a gene: 7. CDR3 length: 15 amino acids. Per germline, CDR1 SQVTM and CDR2 ANQGSEA. CDR3 region: CSVVPGQALNTEAFF. The DNA for the CDR3 is TGCAGCGTTGTCCCGGGACAGGCTTTGAACACTGAAGCTTTCTTT.

V and J are TRBV3-1 (or the pseudogene TRBV3-2) and TRBJ1-2; 8 nucleotides agree with TRBD1. There are 14 residues in the CDR3. J lost 4 bases, V lost 1 base, and 2 bases had no gene match. Germline CDR1 reads LGHDT; CDR2 reads YNNKEL (reference sequence). CDR3 region: CASSQGGQVYGYTF. CDR3 bases: TGTGCCAGCAGCCAAGGGGGACAGGTCTATGGCTACACCTTC.

The gene calls are TRBV7-6 and TRBJ2-7; D possibly corresponds to TRBD2 (6 bases). From germline, CDR1 is SGHVS and CDR2 FNYEAQ. V gave up 5 bases and J gave up 9 bases, with 11 bases separating them. The CDR3 has 11 residues. CDR3 DNA sequence: TGTGCCAGCAGCGATGGAGCGGGGCAGTACTTC. Its translation is CASSDGAGQYF.